This entry concerns a single T cell receptor (beta chain). Patients at the Seattle site were enrolled during active infection and followed longitudinally. The data were obtained in a study of blood T cell repertoires in COVID-19. Across the study: In each case, the material was cDNA or gDNA derived from T cells, B-cell-depleted T cells, or PBMCs.

In the study's own analysis: Nucleated cell counts were estimated from reference gene primer amplification. The data were produced by immunoSEQ multiplex PCR, yet TCRdb's version contains in-frame clones alone and is incomplete. V and J calls and clone size follow that table, whereas D and trimming were derived from the DNA. The sample lists more than 300,000 clones, around 90% seen once, with about 1% in the top ten. The V gene end was trimmed by 6 bases and the J gene end by 4 bases; junction bases not matched to a gene: 6. The CDR3 sequence is 14 residues long. CDR1 and CDR2 from the germline V gene are SQVTM and ANQGSEA.

This TCR came from a woman aged 40 to 55 with COVID-19, enrolled during active disease. The V call is TRBV29-1, the J call TRBJ1-6; 7 nucleotides align to TRBD1. The specimen sequenced was peripheral blood. CDR3 bases: TGCAGCGTCGGGACAGCCGATTATAATTCACCCCTCCACTTT. Protein product: CSVGTADYNSPLHF. Filled out from reference TRBV29-1 and TRBJ1-6, the complete variable domain reads SAVISQKPSRDICQRGTSLTIQCQVDSQVTMMFWYRQQPGQSLTLIATANQGSEATYESGFVIDKFPISRPNLTFSTLTVSNMSPEDSSIYLCSVGTADYNSPLHFGNGTRLTVT.